These 29 T cell receptor beta chains were sequenced from one sample in a study of blood T cell repertoires in COVID-19. Profiling relied on immunoSEQ multiplex PCR, and the TCRdb table lists in-frame clones only, not all of them. This table holds over 60,000 clones, around 80% found once. The specimen sequenced was peripheral blood. These receptors were taken from a human donor in a cohort sampled during active COVID-19.

J is TRBJ1-5 and V is TRBV5-1; 7 bases map to TRBD1. After removal of 2 bases from V and 0 bases from J, the junction contained 5 bases not matched to a gene. This CDR3 comprises 16 residues. The germline CDR1 and CDR2 sequences are SGHRS and YFSETQ. The chain's CDR3 is CASSLGGSYSNQPQHF. The CDR3, as DNA: TGCGCCAGCAGCTTAGGGGGCAGTTATAGCAATCAGCCCCAGCATTTT.

This clone has only a few counts. The chain couples TRBV7-3 to TRBJ1-6; weak D call: TRBD1 (5 bases). The germline CDR1 and CDR2 sequences are SGHTA and FQGTGA. The V end lost 0 bases, the J end lost 10 bases, and 7 bases lay between the germline ends. CDR3 length: 13 residues. The CDR3 DNA is TGTGCCAGCAGCTTAACCCAGGGCTCACCCCTCCACTTT. Its protein is CASSLTQGSPLHF.

This sequence joins TRBV9 and TRBJ2-4; 7 bases fit TRBD1. Trimming cost V 4 bases and J 2 bases; bases outside gene matches: 15. Germline CDR1 and CDR2: SGDLS and YYNGEE. The CDR3 has 18 amino acids. The CDR3, as DNA: TGTGCCAGCAGCCGACAGGGAGTGCGAGCTAAGTCCAAAAACATTCAGTACTTC. This encodes CASSRQGVRAKSKNIQYF. The variable domain in full, with the rest retrieved from reference TRBV9 and TRBJ2-4, is DSGVTQTPKHLITATGQRVTLRCSPRSGDLSVYWYQQSLDQGLQFLIQYYNGEERAKGNILERFSAQQFPDLHSELNLSSLELGDSALYFCASSRQGVRAKSKNIQYFGAGTRLSVL.

The V call is TRBV27, the J call TRBJ2-5, with D possibly TRBD1 on 5 matching bases. The V end was cut by 2 bases, the J end by 5 bases, with 9 bases between. This CDR3 contains 13 residues. The germline CDR1 and CDR2 sequences are MNHEY and SMNVEV (reference sequence). The CDR3 region has the DNA TGTGCCAGCAGTTTACGCAGGGATGAGACCCAGTACTTC. It encodes CASSLRRDETQYF.

In its sample, this clone was seen once. This sequence joins TRBV27 and TRBJ2-3; 8 positions agree with TRBD1. Unmatched junction bases numbered 5, after V lost 6 bases and J lost 0 bases. The CDR3 is 15 residues long. Germline assignment: CDR1 MNHEY and CDR2 SMNVEV (reference sequence). CDR3 nucleotides: TGTGCCAGCAGCCTGGACAGGGCTAGCACAGATACGCAGTATTTT. It yields the protein CASSLDRASTDTQYF.

The chain employs TRBV12-3 or TRBV12-4 and TRBJ2-7; no firm D call. V dropped 4 bases and J dropped 2 bases, with 6 bases sitting between them. The CDR3 is 12 amino acids. CDR3 in DNA: TGTGCCAGCAGTTCAAATGCCTACGAGCAGTACTTC. Translated: CASSSNAYEQYF.

V usage is TRBV4-1 and J usage is TRBJ2-7; D might be TRBD1 (6 bases). The V and J ends lost 1 base and 3 bases respectively, with 13 bases between them. The CDR3 spans 15 residues. The germline CDR1 and CDR2 sequences are MGHRA and YSYEKL. CDR3 loop: CASSQGPRGGYEQYF. CDR3 DNA: TGCGCCAGCAGCCAAGGGCCAAGAGGGGGCTACGAGCAGTACTTC.

The V gene is TRBV6-5, the J gene TRBJ2-7, with D possibly matching TRBD1 (5 bases). There are 12 residues in the CDR3. Deletions cut 5 bases from V and 7 bases from J, with 12 bases between. From germline, CDR1 is MNHEY and CDR2 SVGAGI. CDR3 sequence reads: CASSLGLGEQYF. The CDR3 nucleotides are TGTGCCAGCAGTCTGGGGCTGGGGGAGCAGTACTTC.

This clone occurred a few times. J is TRBJ2-5 and V is TRBV2; TRBD2 agrees at 8 bases. Germline lookup yields CDR1 SNHLY and CDR2 FYNNEI. The V gene end was trimmed by 4 bases and the J gene end by 5 bases; junction bases not matched to a gene: 6. This CDR3 region has 14 residues. The CDR3 loop reads CASSAGTRRETQYF. CDR3 nucleotides: TGTGCCAGCAGTGCCGGGACTAGGAGGGAGACCCAGTACTTC.

The J gene is TRBJ1-1, the V gene TRBV10-3; perhaps TRBD1 as D (5 bases). Trimming cost V 3 bases and J 4 bases, with 21 bases left between them. The CDR3 extends over 17 amino acids. The germline gives CDR1 ENHRY, CDR2 SYGVKD. The CDR3 DNA is TGTGCCATCAGTGAACCAACCATCGGAGGCGGGACCACTGAAGCTTTCTTT. It yields the protein CAISEPTIGGGTTEAFF.

This clone has just a few counts. The rearrangement joins TRBV6-1 to TRBJ1-1; TRBD1 might be the D (5 bases). Germline V gene data show CDR1 as MNHNS and CDR2 as SASEGT. This CDR3 spans 20 amino acids. The V gene lost 3 bases and the J gene lost 4 bases, with 30 bases spanning the gap. CDR3 in DNA: TGTGCCAGCAGTGATGGGTGGGCCAGGGTAGGTTTTCCGTCGGTCACTGAAGCTTTCTTT. Residues: CASSDGWARVGFPSVTEAFF.

The V gene is TRBV18, the J gene TRBJ1-3; D is undetermined. The V end was cut by 3 bases, the J end by 8 bases, with 14 bases between. CDR3 length: 14 amino acids. Per germline, CDR1 KGHSH and CDR2 LQKENI. The CDR3 bases are TGTGCCAGCTCACCCGCCGGGAAGGGCCACACCATATATTTT. This encodes CASSPAGKGHTIYF.

The chain has TRBV29-1 and TRBJ1-1, with a weak D call TRBD1 (6 bases). The V end was cut by 3 bases, the J end by 1 base, with 15 bases between. The CDR3 consists of 15 residues. Germline-derived CDR1 and CDR2 are SQVTM and ANQGSEA. CDR3: CSVDQAPGQNTEAFF. CDR3 DNA: TGCAGCGTTGATCAGGCCCCGGGACAGAACACTGAAGCTTTCTTT.

The chain employs TRBV5-1 and TRBJ2-7, with TRBD2 identical over 10 bases. The CDR3 consists of 14 residues. CDR1 SGHRS and CDR2 YFSETQ come from the germline V gene. The J segment lost 4 bases and the V segment lost 4 bases, leaving 5 bases of the junction unmatched. CDR3 bases: TGCGCCAGCAGCACAACTAGCGGGGTTTACGAGCAGTACTTC. Translating gives CASSTTSGVYEQYF. The whole variable domain, filled in from reference TRBV5-1 and TRBJ2-7, reads KAGVTQTPRYLIKTRGQQVTLSCSPISGHRSVSWYQQTPGQGLQFLFEYFSETQRNKGNFPGRFSGRQFSNSRSEMNVSTLELGDSALYLCASSTTSGVYEQYFGPGTRLTVT.

This clone was seen more than once but under ten times. The V and J genes are TRBV30 and TRBJ2-5, with D perhaps matching TRBD2 (6 bases). This CDR3 region has 13 residues. Germline CDR1 is GTSNPN and CDR2 is SVGIG (reference sequence). V was trimmed by 2 bases and J by 3 bases, leaving 10 bases between them. Here the CDR3 DNA reads TGTGCCTGGAGTCGTTCGGGAGAAGAGACCCAGTACTTC. This encodes CAWSRSGEETQYF.

The J gene is TRBJ1-2, the V gene TRBV6-5, with TRBD1 matching 7 bases. The V segment lost 8 bases and the J segment 2 bases; nucleotides outside the gene matches: 2. This CDR3 is built from 12 residues. The V gene's germline CDR1 is MNHEY and CDR2 SVGAGI. This CDR3 reads CASLDRNYGYTF. In DNA, the CDR3 is TGTGCCAGCCTGGACAGGAACTATGGCTACACCTTC.

J is TRBJ1-1 and V is TRBV30; 8 bases line up with TRBD1. The ends lost 3 bases at V and 5 bases at J; junction bases unmatched: 11. This CDR3 spans 15 amino acids. In germline, CDR1 is GTSNPN, CDR2 SVGIG (reference sequence). The CDR3 reads CAWSGKSTGGTEAFF. The DNA for the CDR3 is TGTGCCTGGAGCGGTAAATCCACAGGGGGAACTGAAGCTTTCTTT. The variable domain in full, completed from reference TRBV30 and TRBJ1-1, reads SQTIHQWPATLVQPVGSPLSLECTVEGTSNPNLYWYRQAAGRGLQLLFYSVGIGQISSEVPQNLSASRPQDRQFILSSKKLLLSDSGFYLCAWSGKSTGGTEAFFGQGTRLTVV.

The chain carries TRBV4-3 and TRBJ1-3; D gene unclear. The CDR3 runs to 16 residues. Germline V gene data show CDR1 as LGHNA and CDR2 as YSLEER. V lost 0 bases and J 4 bases, leaving 13 bases between the germline ends. The CDR3 sequence is CASSQDMEGTGNTIYF. The CDR3 DNA sequence: TGCGCCAGCAGCCAAGATATGGAGGGAACAGGAAACACCATATATTTT.

The chain uses TRBV9 and TRBJ2-2; 7 positions agree with TRBD2. V lost 0 bases and J lost 7; bases outside the gene matches: 9. Germline-derived CDR1 and CDR2 are SGDLS and YYNGEE. The CDR3 spans 16 residues. The CDR3 coding sequence is TGTGCCAGCAGCGTAGATGGCGGGGGAAGTGGCGGGGAGCTGTTTTTT. Translating gives CASSVDGGGSGGELFF.

V gene TRBV3-1 (or the pseudogene TRBV3-2) combines with J gene TRBJ1-1; D ambiguous. Trimming took 4 bases from V and 4 from J, leaving 16 bases between them. This CDR3 has 15 amino acids. The germline CDR1 and CDR2 sequences are LGHDT and YNNKEL (reference sequence). This chain's CDR3 is CASSRNLGGPTEAFF. CDR3 nucleotides: TGTGCCAGCAGCCGAAACCTAGGAGGACCCACTGAAGCTTTCTTT.

This chain connects TRBV10-3 to TRBJ2-7; D not resolved. Germline V gene lookup returns CDR1 ENHRY and CDR2 SYGVKD. This CDR3 comprises 13 residues. Trimming took 3 bases from V and 0 from J, leaving 6 bases between them. The CDR3 spells CAISDGSSYEQYF. The CDR3 nucleotides are TGTGCCATCAGTGATGGCAGCTCCTACGAGCAGTACTTC.

The rearrangement uses TRBV5-1 and TRBJ1-5; TRBD1 might be the D (6 bases). V was pared by 4 bases and J by 4 bases, with 12 bases between. CDR1 is SGHRS, CDR2 YFSETQ, per germline. This CDR3 contains 14 residues. In nucleotides, the CDR3 is TGCGCCAGCAGCCCAGGACAGCTAAATCAGCCCCAGCATTTT. Protein sequence: CASSPGQLNQPQHF.

This clone has a single count. The chain joins TRBV14 to TRBJ1-2; D remains unclear. V lost 4 bases and J lost 4, with 7 bases in between. Germline values: CDR1 SGHDN, CDR2 FVKESK. This CDR3 is 12 amino acids long. The CDR3 DNA reads as TGTGCCAGCAGCCGAGACCTCTATGGCTACACCTTC. Its protein product is CASSRDLYGYTF.

This chain connects TRBV18 to TRBJ1-6; D gene ambiguous. CDR1 is KGHSH, CDR2 LQKENI, per germline. The CDR3 contains 15 residues. Trimming left V 6 bases short and J 8 bases short, with 17 bases between. The CDR3 reads CASSRGLPRDSPLHF. The DNA of the CDR3 is TGTGCCAGCTCCCGCGGGCTCCCTAGGGATTCACCCCTCCACTTT.

V is TRBV24-1 and J is TRBJ1-2, with TRBD1 matching 7 bases. J gave up 4 bases and V 4 bases, and 8 bases lay outside the gene matches. The V gene's germline CDR1 is KGHDR and CDR2 SFDVKD. The length of the CDR3 is 15 residues. The CDR3 region has the DNA TGTGCCACCAGTGACCCGACAGGGATTATCTATGGCTACACCTTC. This sequence encodes CATSDPTGIIYGYTF.

The CDR3 DNA follows: TGTGCCAGCAGCCTACTAGCGGGGGGACCCCACGAGCAGTACTTC. Translating it yields CASSLLAGGPHEQYF. The V gene is TRBV2, the J gene TRBJ2-7, with 12 bases identical to TRBD2. The CDR3 sequence is 15 residues long. Trimming removed 6 bases from V and 5 bases from J; junction bases left unmatched: 8. From germline, CDR1 is SNHLY and CDR2 FYNNEI.

The chain uses TRBV29-1 and TRBJ1-2; 8 bases are shared with TRBD1. After removal of 7 bases from V and 5 bases from J, the junction contained 9 bases not matched to a gene. CDR3 size: 13 residues. Germline CDR1 is SQVTM and CDR2 is ANQGSEA. CDR3 residues: CSDSTGDQYGYTF. The CDR3 DNA is TGCAGCGACTCGACAGGGGACCAATATGGCTACACCTTC.

This clone occurred a few times. This chain connects TRBV2 to TRBJ2-1; 8 bases align to TRBD2. The trim removed 2 bases at V and 4 bases at J, leaving 4 bases unmatched. The CDR3 is 15 amino acids. The germline V gene encodes CDR1 SNHLY and CDR2 FYNNEI. Written as DNA, the CDR3 is TGTGCCAGCAGTGAACCGCGGGGGGATTACAATGAGCAGTTCTTC. This encodes CASSEPRGDYNEQFF.

The chain links TRBV4-1 to TRBJ2-7, with D perhaps matching TRBD1 (6 bases). Per germline, CDR1 MGHRA and CDR2 YSYEKL. Trimming shortened V by 4 bases and J by 2 bases, and 15 bases separated the two germline ends. This CDR3 comprises 15 residues. The CDR3 spells CASSLGGRGTYEQYF. CDR3 in DNA: TGCGCCAGCAGCCTTGGCGGCAGGGGAACCTACGAGCAGTACTTC.